Only a few counts were recorded for the clone carrying this TCR beta chain. Its antigen is as yet unknown. This entry comes from a study of shared clonotypes between healthy human individuals. Points from the study as a whole: Few donors limited the genetic and exposure-history diversity represented.

The study drew its donors from healthy HIV-negative adults without recent acute infections or vaccinations. Only Caucasian adults living in Nashville, Tennessee served as donors. About 100 million PBMCs supplied genomic DNA for unsorted samples. Repertoires were generated with immunoSEQ multiplex PCR, while TCRdb's copy carries only in-frame clones and drops some. The repertoire holds some 500,000 clones, 65% to 80% seen once, with around 12% in the top ten. The V gene's germline CDR1 is GTSNPN and CDR2 SVGIG (reference sequence). V was clipped by 3 bases and J by 4 bases, with 9 bases between them. The length of the CDR3 is 12 residues.

The receptor's source is a woman aged 40 to 50 in good health. Some clones in this sample may be carry-over from other donors' samples. The rearrangement links TRBV30 to TRBJ1-2; no clear D gene. Sample: PBMCs. For the CDR3, the DNA is TGTGCCTGGAGCCGGGCTACCTATGGCTACACCTTC. This encodes CAWSRATYGYTF.